This T cell receptor (beta chain) originates from a study of OX40 agonist ivuxolimab in advanced cancers. The assay was immunoSEQ multiplex PCR, and TCRdb's table has in-frame clones only and misses some. The sample carries about 35,000 clones, about 82% recorded once. Concerning this clone: The antigen remains unidentified.

Broader study findings: Relatively little clonal expansion, among the lowest observed, appeared in partial responders at 0.1-3.0 mg/kg.

This TCR was recovered from an adult with an advanced solid tumor such as melanoma, head and neck, liver or kidney cancer. The material sequenced was CD4+ or CD8+ T cells sorted from blood, taken in a trial of the OX40 agonist ivuxolimab.

The CDR3 loop is CASSSRLANSYEQYF. The CDR3 nucleotides read TGTGCCAGCAGTTCCCGACTAGCGAACTCCTACGAGCAGTACTTC. This chain uses TRBV6-5 with TRBJ2-7, with TRBD2 matching over 8 bases. This CDR3 is built from 15 residues. V was pared by 4 bases and J by 0 bases, with 5 bases of the junction left unmatched. Germline V gives CDR1 MNHEY, CDR2 SVGAGI.